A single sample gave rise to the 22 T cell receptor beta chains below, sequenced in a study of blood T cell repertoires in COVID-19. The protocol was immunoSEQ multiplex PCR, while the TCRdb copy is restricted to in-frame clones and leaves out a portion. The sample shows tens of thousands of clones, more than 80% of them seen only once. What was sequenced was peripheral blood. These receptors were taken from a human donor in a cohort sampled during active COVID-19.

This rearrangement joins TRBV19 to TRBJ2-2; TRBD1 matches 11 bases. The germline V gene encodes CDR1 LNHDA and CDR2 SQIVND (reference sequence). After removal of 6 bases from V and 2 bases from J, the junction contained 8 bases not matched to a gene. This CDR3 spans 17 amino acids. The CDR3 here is CASSLRDRGKNTGELFF. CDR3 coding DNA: TGTGCCAGTAGCCTCCGGGACAGGGGGAAAAACACCGGGGAGCTGTTTTTT.

The CDR3 here is CASSPQTYEQYF. DNA for the CDR3: TGTGCCAGCAGTCCCCAAACCTACGAGCAGTACTTC. This chain uses TRBV28 with TRBJ2-7; D remains ambiguous. Germline V CDR1 and CDR2: MDHEN, SYDVKM. CDR3 length equals 12 residues. V shed 5 bases and J shed 2 bases, with 7 bases lying between them.

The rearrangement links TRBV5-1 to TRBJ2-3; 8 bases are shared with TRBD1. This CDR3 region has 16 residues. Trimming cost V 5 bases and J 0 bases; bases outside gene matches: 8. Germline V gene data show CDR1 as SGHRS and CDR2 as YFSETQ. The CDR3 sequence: CASSSLGQGSTDTQYF. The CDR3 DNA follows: TGCGCCAGCAGTTCTTTAGGACAGGGAAGCACAGATACGCAGTATTTT.

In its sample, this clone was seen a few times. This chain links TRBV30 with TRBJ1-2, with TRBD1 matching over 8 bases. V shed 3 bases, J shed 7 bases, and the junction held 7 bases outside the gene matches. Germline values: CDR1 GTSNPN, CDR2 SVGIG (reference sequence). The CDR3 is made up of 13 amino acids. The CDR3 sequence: CAWSVQGAGGYTF. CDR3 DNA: TGTGCCTGGAGCGTCCAGGGGGCCGGTGGCTACACCTTC.

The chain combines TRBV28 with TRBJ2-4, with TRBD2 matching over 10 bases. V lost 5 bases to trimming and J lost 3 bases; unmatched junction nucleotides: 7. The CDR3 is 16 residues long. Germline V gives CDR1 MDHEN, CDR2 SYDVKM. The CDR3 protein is CASSPTSGTLKNIQYF. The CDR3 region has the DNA TGTGCCAGCAGTCCTACTAGCGGGACCCTCAAAAACATTCAGTACTTC.

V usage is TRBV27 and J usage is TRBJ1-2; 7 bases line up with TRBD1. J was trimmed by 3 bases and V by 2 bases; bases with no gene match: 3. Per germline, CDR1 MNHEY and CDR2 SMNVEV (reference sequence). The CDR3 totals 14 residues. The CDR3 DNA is TGTGCCAGCAGTTTAGGACAGGACCACTATGGCTACACCTTC. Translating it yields CASSLGQDHYGYTF.

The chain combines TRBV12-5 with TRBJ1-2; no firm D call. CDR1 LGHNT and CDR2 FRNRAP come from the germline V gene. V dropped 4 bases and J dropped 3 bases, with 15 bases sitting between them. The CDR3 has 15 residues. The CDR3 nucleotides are TGTGCTAGTGGTTCCCCTAACTGGGCTGACTATGGCTACACCTTC. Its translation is CASGSPNWADYGYTF. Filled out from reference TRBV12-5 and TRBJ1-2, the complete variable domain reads DARVTQTPRHKVTEMGQEVTMRCQPILGHNTVFWYRQTMMQGLELLAYFRNRAPLDDSGMPKDRFSAEMPDATLATLKIQPSEPRDSAVYFCASGSPNWADYGYTFGSGTRLTVV.

The CDR3 reads CASSLTNSYEQYF. CDR3 sequence (DNA): TGTGCCAGCAGCTTAACTAACTCCTACGAGCAGTACTTC. The rearrangement joins TRBV11-2 to TRBJ2-7; D is undetermined. Trimming removed 2 bases at V and 0 bases at J, with 5 bases between. Looked up from germline, CDR1 is SGHAT and CDR2 is FQNNGV. The CDR3 extends over 13 amino acids.

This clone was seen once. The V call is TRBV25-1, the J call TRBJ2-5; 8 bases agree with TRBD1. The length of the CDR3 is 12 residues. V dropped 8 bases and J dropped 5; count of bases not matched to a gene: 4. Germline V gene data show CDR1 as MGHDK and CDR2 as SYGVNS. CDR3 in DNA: TGTGCCAGCGGGGACAGGTTGGAGACCCAGTACTTC. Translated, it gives CASGDRLETQYF. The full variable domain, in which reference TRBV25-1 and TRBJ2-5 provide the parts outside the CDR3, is EADIYQTPRYLVIGTGKKITLECSQTMGHDKMYWYQQDPGMELHLIHYSYGVNSTEKGDLSSESTVSRIRTEHFPLTLESARPSHTSQYLCASGDRLETQYFGPGTRLLVL.

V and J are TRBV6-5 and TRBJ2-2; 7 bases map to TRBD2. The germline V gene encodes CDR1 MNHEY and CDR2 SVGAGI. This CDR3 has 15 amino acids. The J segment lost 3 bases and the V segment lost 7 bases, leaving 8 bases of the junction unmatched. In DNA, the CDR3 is TGTGCCAGCACGGTCGGGGGGTGGTACACCGGGGAGCTGTTTTTT. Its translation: CASTVGGWYTGELFF.

The CDR3 spells CASRKGTGGSETQYF. The CDR3 coding sequence is TGTGCCAGCAGAAAGGGGACAGGGGGATCAGAGACCCAGTACTTC. J is TRBJ2-5 and V is TRBV27, with 11 bases matching TRBD1. CDR1 is MNHEY and CDR2 is SMNVEV in the germline V gene (reference sequence). The J segment lost 4 bases and the V segment lost 6 bases, leaving 7 bases of the junction unmatched. CDR3 size: 15 residues.

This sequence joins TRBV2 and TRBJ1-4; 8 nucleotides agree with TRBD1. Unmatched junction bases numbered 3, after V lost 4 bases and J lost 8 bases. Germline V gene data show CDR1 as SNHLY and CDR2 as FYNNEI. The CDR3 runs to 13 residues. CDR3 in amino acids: CASSADRDEKLFF. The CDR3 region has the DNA TGTGCCAGCAGTGCGGACAGGGACGAAAAACTGTTTTTT.

The CDR3 nucleotides read TGCGCCAGCAGCTTGATGGGCAGGGCAACCGGGGAGCTGTTTTTT. As protein: CASSLMGRATGELFF. The gene calls are TRBV5-1 and TRBJ2-2; TRBD1 might be the D (5 bases). From germline, CDR1 is SGHRS and CDR2 YFSETQ. Trimming stripped 1 base from V and 5 bases from J, with 12 bases between. This CDR3 is 15 amino acids long.

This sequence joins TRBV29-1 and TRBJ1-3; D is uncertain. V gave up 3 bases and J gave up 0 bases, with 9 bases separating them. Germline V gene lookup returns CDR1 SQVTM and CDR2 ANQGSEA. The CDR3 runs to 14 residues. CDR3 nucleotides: TGCAGCGTTGAGAATAGTAACTCTGGAAACACCATATATTTT. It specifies CSVENSNSGNTIYF.

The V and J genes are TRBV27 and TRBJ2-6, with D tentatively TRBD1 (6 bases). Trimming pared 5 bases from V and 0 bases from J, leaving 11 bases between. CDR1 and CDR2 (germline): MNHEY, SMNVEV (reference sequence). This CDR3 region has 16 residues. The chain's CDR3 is CASSRQAPSGANVLTF. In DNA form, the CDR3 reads TGTGCCAGCAGTCGACAGGCCCCCTCTGGGGCCAACGTCCTGACTTTC.

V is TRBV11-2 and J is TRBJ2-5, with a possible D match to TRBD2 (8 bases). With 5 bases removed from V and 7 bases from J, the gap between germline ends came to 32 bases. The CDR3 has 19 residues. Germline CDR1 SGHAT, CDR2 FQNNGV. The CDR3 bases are TGTGCCAGCAGCCCCGGGGGGGGGACAGCTCGGGGGTCTAGCGGGACCCAGTACTTC. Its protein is CASSPGGGTARGSSGTQYF.

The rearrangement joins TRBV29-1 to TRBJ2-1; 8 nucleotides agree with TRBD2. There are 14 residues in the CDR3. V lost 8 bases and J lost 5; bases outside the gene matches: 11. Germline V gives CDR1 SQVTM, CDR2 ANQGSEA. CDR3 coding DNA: TGCAGCTCGATCGGGGGACTAGGAGACAATGAGCAGTTCTTC. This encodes CSSIGGLGDNEQFF.

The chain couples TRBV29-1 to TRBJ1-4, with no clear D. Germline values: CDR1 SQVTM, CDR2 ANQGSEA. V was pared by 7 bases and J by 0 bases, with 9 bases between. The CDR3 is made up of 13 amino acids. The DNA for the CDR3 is TGCAGCGCACAACAGTCAACTAATGAAAAACTGTTTTTT. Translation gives CSAQQSTNEKLFF.

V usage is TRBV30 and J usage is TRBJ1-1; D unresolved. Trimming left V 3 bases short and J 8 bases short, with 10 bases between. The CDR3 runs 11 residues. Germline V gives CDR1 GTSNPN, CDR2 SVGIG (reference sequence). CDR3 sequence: CAWRWLEEAFF. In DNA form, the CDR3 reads TGTGCCTGGAGGTGGCTAGAGGAAGCTTTCTTT.

The CDR3 spells CASRAGLAGSYNEQFF. CDR3 nucleotide sequence: TGTGCCAGTAGGGCGGGACTAGCGGGCTCCTACAATGAGCAGTTCTTC. J is TRBJ2-1 and V is TRBV19; 12 nucleotides line up with TRBD2. CDR3 length: 16 amino acids. The V gene's germline CDR1 is LNHDA and CDR2 SQIVND (reference sequence). V lost 6 bases to trimming and J lost 0 bases; unmatched junction nucleotides: 3.

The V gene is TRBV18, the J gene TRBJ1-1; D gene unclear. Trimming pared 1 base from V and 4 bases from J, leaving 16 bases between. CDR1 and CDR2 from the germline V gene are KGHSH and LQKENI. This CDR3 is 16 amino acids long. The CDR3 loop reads CASSPRLAQSGTEAFF. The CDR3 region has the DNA TGTGCCAGCTCACCACGTCTGGCCCAGAGCGGCACTGAAGCTTTCTTT.

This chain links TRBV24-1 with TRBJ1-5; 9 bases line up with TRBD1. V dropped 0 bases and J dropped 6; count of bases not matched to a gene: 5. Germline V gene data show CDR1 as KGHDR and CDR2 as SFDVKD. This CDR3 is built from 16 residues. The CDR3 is CATSDLRTGDPQPQHF. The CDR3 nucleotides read TGTGCCACCAGTGATTTGAGGACAGGGGACCCTCAGCCCCAGCATTTT.